Each of the 28 T cell receptor beta chains below was sequenced from the same sample in a study of read filtering for tumor transcriptome and immune sequencing. This library used roughly 0.4 ug RNA and molecular barcoded adaptors spanning alpha/delta and beta/gamma chains. TCRdb re-analysed the reads in MiXCR, keeping a single row per CDR3 protein. Of around 38,000 distinct CDR3 sequences in the sample, roughly 15% were seen once. Material: a population of CD138-negative cells sorted from bone marrow. The source of these receptors is a donor at least 40 years old with multiple myeloma.

The chain links TRBV24-1 to TRBJ2-1, with 12 bases aligning to TRBD2. CDR1 and CDR2 from the germline V gene are KGHDR and SFDVKD. Trimming at V came to 3 bases and at J to 9 bases, leaving 8 bases not matched to a gene. The CDR3 covers 16 residues. As DNA, the CDR3 is TGTGCCACCAGTGATCGACTAGCGGGAGATGGGAGTGAGCAGTTCTTC. Protein product: CATSDRLAGDGSEQFF.

This clonotype was observed many times. This rearrangement joins TRBV29-1 to TRBJ2-3, with TRBD2 identical over 7 bases. J gave up 0 bases and V 6 bases, and 6 bases lay outside the gene matches. Germline CDR1 is SQVTM and CDR2 is ANQGSEA. CDR3 size: 14 residues. The CDR3 DNA follows: TGCAGCGTCGAGCGGGAAATGAGCACAGATACGCAGTATTTT. Translating it yields CSVEREMSTDTQYF.

Of note for this clonotype: This clone may be a read error of a much larger clone one base away. The V gene is TRBV28, the J gene TRBJ2-2; a weak D match, TRBD2 (6 bases). Germline V gene data show CDR1 as MDHEN and CDR2 as SYDVKM. V lost 7 bases to trimming and J lost 8 bases, with 14 bases between them. The CDR3 extends over 13 amino acids. The CDR3 sequence: CASMGRLAGELFF. The CDR3 DNA is TGTGCCAGCATGGGCCGGCTAGCGGGGGAGCTGTTTTTT.

Turning to this clonotype: The CDR3 does not end in the conserved phenylalanine or tryptophan, so this is likely a read error. CDR3 sequence reads: CASSSYRVDTQYL. The CDR3 DNA reads as TGTGCCAGCAGCTCCTACAGGGTTGATACGCAGTATCTT. This chain joins TRBV7-8 and TRBJ2-3, with D possibly matching TRBD1 (6 bases). V lost 4 bases and J 6 bases, leaving 11 bases between the germline ends. There are 13 residues in the CDR3. CDR1 SGHVS and CDR2 FQNEAQ come from the germline V gene.

This chain joins TRBV7-9 and TRBJ2-3; 9 bases are a match to TRBD1. CDR3 size: 15 residues. Looked up from germline, CDR1 is SEHNR and CDR2 is FQNEAQ (reference sequence). The V segment lost 5 bases and the J segment 5 bases; nucleotides outside the gene matches: 8. Here the CDR3 DNA reads TGTGCCAGCAGCGCGGACAGGGGTGAAAAAGATACGCAGTATTTT. Its translation: CASSADRGEKDTQYF.

The table lists this clonotype with many counts. The chain joins TRBV4-2 to TRBJ2-3; D might be TRBD2 (5 bases). In germline, CDR1 is LGHNA, CDR2 YNFKEQ. V lost 1 base, J lost 8 bases, and 10 bases lay in between. The CDR3 has 13 amino acids. This chain's CDR3 is CASSQVVSGTQYF. DNA of the CDR3: TGTGCCAGCAGCCAAGTGGTGAGCGGTACGCAGTATTTT.

This clonotype was counted ten times or more. The rearrangement uses TRBV27 and TRBJ2-7; 7 bases fit TRBD1. V lost 5 bases to trimming and J lost 1 base; unmatched junction nucleotides: 2. The CDR3 spans 13 residues. Germline values: CDR1 MNHEY, CDR2 SMNVEV (reference sequence). CDR3 sequence: CASSHRGSYEQYF. The CDR3 nucleotides read TGTGCCAGCAGTCACAGGGGTTCCTACGAGCAGTACTTC.

In regard to this clonotype: Germline and junction disagree at one end, which may indicate a read error. The V gene is TRBV3-1, the J gene TRBJ2-2; perhaps TRBD2 as D (7 bases). The CDR3 has 16 amino acids. CDR1 and CDR2 from the germline V gene are LGHDT and YNNKEL (reference sequence). The CDR3 spells CASSPPAAGDTGELIF. The DNA of the CDR3 is TGTGCCAGCAGCCCCCCCGCCGCGGGGGACACCGGGGAGCTGATTTTT.

In its sample, this clonotype was seen many times. CDR3 nucleotides: TGTGCCAGCAGCGCTAATCGGACACCCCCTAGGCATTTT. It specifies CASSANRTPPRHF. The rearrangement uses TRBV13 and TRBJ1-5, with D possibly TRBD1 on 5 matching bases. The CDR3 length is 13 residues. Germline V gene sequence: CDR1 PRHDT, CDR2 FYEKMQ (reference sequence). V dropped 5 bases and J dropped 15 bases, with 20 bases sitting between them. Full variable domain (rest looked up from reference TRBV13 and TRBJ1-5): AAGVIQSPRHLIKEKRETATLKCYPIPRHDTVYWYQQGPGQDPQFLISFYEKMQSDKGSIPDRFSAQQFSDYHSELNMSSLELGDSALYFCASSANRTPPRHFGDGTRLSIL.

This clonotype has a count of ten or more. The V and J genes are TRBV28 and TRBJ2-7, with 10 bases fitting TRBD2. This CDR3 region has 16 residues. V lost 3 bases, J lost 2 bases, and 7 bases stayed unmatched. Germline assignment: CDR1 MDHEN and CDR2 SYDVKM. CDR3 in DNA: TGTGCCAGCAGTTTCCCGGTGCTAGCGGGGGCCTACGAGCAGTACTTC. It specifies CASSFPVLAGAYEQYF.

The genes are TRBV6-5 and TRBJ1-3; D uncertain. The CDR3 is 15 amino acids. V was trimmed by 6 bases and J by 0 bases, leaving 12 bases between them. The germline V gene has CDR1 MNHEY and CDR2 SVGAGI. The CDR3 sequence: CASSPGTYSGNTIYF. DNA of the CDR3: TGTGCCAGCAGCCCCGGCACTTACTCTGGAAACACCATATATTTT.

On this clonotype itself: A read error may produce the germline difference seen at one junction end. The CDR3 bases are TGTGCCATCAGTGAGCCTTTGGGTATTATTACAGGTACGCAGTATTTT. Its translation is CAISEPLGIITGTQYF. The rearrangement links TRBV10-3 to TRBJ2-3; weak D call: TRBD1 (5 bases). The CDR3 totals 16 residues. CDR1 and CDR2 from the germline V gene are ENHRY and SYGVKD.

This clonotype showed up many times. V usage is TRBV5-1 and J usage is TRBJ1-1, with D possibly matching TRBD1 (6 bases). Trimming cost V 4 bases and J 3 bases, with 16 bases left between them. Looked up from germline, CDR1 is SGHRS and CDR2 is YFSETQ. CDR3 length: 15 residues. The CDR3 nucleotides read TGCGCCAGCAGCCGGGTGACAGGAGGGGACACTGAAGCTTTCTTT. It encodes CASSRVTGGDTEAFF.

This clonotype was picked up a small number of times. A much larger clone is a single base away; this may be a read error. V usage is TRBV12-3 or TRBV12-4 and J usage is TRBJ2-7, with TRBD1 matching over 7 bases. Unmatched junction bases numbered 8, after V lost 1 base and J lost 8 bases. The CDR3 has 14 amino acids. CDR3 in amino acids: CASSLGRGQSQQYF. CDR3 in DNA: TGTGCCAGCAGTTTAGGTAGGGGGCAAAGCCAGCAGTACTTC.

With respect to this clonotype: With a far larger clone one base away, a read error is the likely cause. The rearrangement joins TRBV6-6 to TRBJ2-7; D may match TRBD1 or TRBD2 (5 bases each). Germline V gene data show CDR1 as MNHNY and CDR2 as SVGAGI (reference sequence). The CDR3 spans 13 residues. The DNA of the CDR3 is TGTGCCAGCAGTTACTCGACCGGGGCCGAGCAGCACTTC. It is translated as CASSYSTGAEQHF.

In its sample, this clonotype was seen many times. The rearrangement links TRBV20-1 to TRBJ1-4; tentatively, D is TRBD1 (5 bases). V was clipped by 6 bases and J by 0 bases, with 14 bases between them. Germline CDR1 reads DFQATT; CDR2 reads SNEGSKA (reference sequence). The CDR3 covers 15 residues. The CDR3 region has the DNA TGCAGTGCGGGGGAAAGCTACACAACTAATGAAAAACTGTTTTTT. Protein: CSAGESYTTNEKLFF.

This clonotype was observed many times. This chain links TRBV7-8 with TRBJ2-7, with D unclear. The germline V and J ends were trimmed by 1 base and 3 bases, with 13 bases remaining between them. This CDR3 contains 15 residues. CDR1 is SGHVS and CDR2 is FQNEAQ in the germline V gene. CDR3 DNA: TGTGCCAGCAGCTTAGGCTTAGCATTAGGCTACGAGCAGTACTTC. Its translation: CASSLGLALGYEQYF.

This clonotype showed up many times. The rearrangement uses TRBV4-1 and TRBJ2-5; TRBD1 is a possible D gene (6 bases). CDR3 length: 15 amino acids. Trimming left V 4 bases short and J 3 bases short, with 15 bases between. Germline V gene data show CDR1 as MGHRA and CDR2 as YSYEKL. The CDR3 sequence is CASSPLLYREETQYF. The CDR3 DNA reads TGCGCCAGCAGCCCGCTATTATACAGGGAAGAGACCCAGTACTTC.

This clonotype has ten or more counts. The chain uses TRBV7-9 and TRBJ2-1; 7 bases line up with TRBD1. The germline gives CDR1 SEHNR, CDR2 FQNEAQ (reference sequence). The CDR3 runs 15 residues. V shed 5 bases and J 2 bases; nucleotides not matched to a gene: 6. The CDR3 loop is CASSHRGMTYNEQFF. CDR3 DNA sequence: TGTGCCAGCAGCCACAGGGGTATGACCTACAATGAGCAGTTCTTC.

Concerning this clonotype itself: A read error may explain this, as a much larger clone is one base away. Here the CDR3 omits its conserved ending phenylalanine or tryptophan, so a read error is the likely source. The chain uses TRBV2 and TRBJ2-3; 7 bases are a match to TRBD2. The CDR3 totals 14 residues. V shed 10 bases and J 4 bases; nucleotides not matched to a gene: 11. The germline gives CDR1 SNHLY, CDR2 FYNNEI. CDR3 DNA sequence: TGTGCCACCCGCTCGGGCGGGAGCTCAGATACGCAGTATTTG. It specifies CATRSGGSSDTQYL.

This clonotype was observed many times. This chain connects TRBV7-9 to TRBJ2-7; possible D gene TRBD1, 5 bases. The CDR3 has 12 residues. Trimming cost V 0 bases and J 5 bases, with 5 bases left between them. Looked up from germline, CDR1 is SEHNR and CDR2 is FQNEAQ (reference sequence). CDR3 amino acids: CASSLAGHEQYF. The DNA for the CDR3 is TGTGCCAGCAGCTTAGCGGGGCACGAGCAGTACTTC.

The table lists this clonotype with many counts. V is TRBV28 and J is TRBJ2-7; D remains unclear. Deletions cut 5 bases from V and 7 bases from J, with 12 bases between. The CDR3 length is 12 residues. Looked up from germline, CDR1 is MDHEN and CDR2 is SYDVKM. CDR3 sequence reads: CASSTSRWEQYF. As DNA, the CDR3 is TGTGCCAGCAGTACATCGAGGTGGGAGCAGTACTTC.

On this clonotype itself: Compared with germline, one end of the junction differs, possibly owing to a read error. The chain has TRBV7-9 and TRBJ2-2; no firm D call. This CDR3 region has 15 residues. CDR1 and CDR2 (germline): SEHNR, FQNEAQ (reference sequence). The CDR3 nucleotides read TGTGCCGGCAGCCCCACATCAAATAGTCCCGGGGAGCTGTTTTTT. It codes for CAGSPTSNSPGELFF.

This clonotype was seen at least ten times. V and J are TRBV6-1 and TRBJ1-1; no definite D call. V lost 4 bases and J lost 6, with 9 bases in between. Germline loops: CDR1 MNHNS, CDR2 SASEGT. The CDR3 is made up of 12 amino acids. The CDR3 nucleotides read TGTGCCAGCAGTGGAACGAGGTCTGAAGCTTTCTTT. Protein sequence: CASSGTRSEAFF.

This clonotype was observed many times. The chain is built from TRBV19 and TRBJ2-3, with D perhaps matching TRBD2 (5 bases). The length of the CDR3 is 12 residues. The V gene lost 6 bases and the J gene lost 9 bases, with 13 bases spanning the gap. The V gene's germline CDR1 is LNHDA and CDR2 SQIVND (reference sequence). CDR3 DNA sequence: TGTGCCAGTAGCCCAGCGGCGATGACGCAGTATTTT. Its translation: CASSPAAMTQYF.

This clonotype was observed at least ten times. The chain carries TRBV28 and TRBJ2-2; possibly TRBD2 for D (6 bases). CDR3 length: 13 residues. V was shortened by 7 bases and J by 8 bases, with 14 bases between the two germline ends. The V gene's germline CDR1 is MDHEN and CDR2 SYDVKM. The CDR3 protein is CASIGRLAGELFF. The DNA for the CDR3 is TGTGCCAGCATAGGCCGGCTAGCGGGGGAGCTGTTTTTT.

Ten or more counts support this clonotype. The chain recombines TRBV27 with TRBJ1-5; the D is unclear. The CDR3 runs to 15 residues. CDR1 and CDR2 from the germline V gene are MNHEY and SMNVEV (reference sequence). Trimming took off 5 bases at V and 2 bases at J, with 13 bases between the two ends. The CDR3 is CASSLKALGNQPQHF. The CDR3 nucleotides read TGTGCCAGCAGTCTCAAGGCTCTGGGCAATCAGCCCCAGCATTTT.

In its sample, this clonotype was seen many times. V and J are TRBV29-1 and TRBJ2-2; the match to TRBD2 covers 8 bases. CDR3 length: 13 residues. The germline gives CDR1 SQVTM, CDR2 ANQGSEA. V lost 7 bases, J lost 4 bases, and 5 bases stayed unmatched. The CDR3 sequence: CSDGLACTGELFF. The CDR3 region has the DNA TGCAGCGACGGACTAGCCTGCACCGGGGAGCTGTTTTTT.